This TCR beta chain was recorded in a study of CD8 T cells in Susac syndrome. This CDR3 spans 15 amino acids. Between the trimmed V and J ends, which lost 7 bases and 0 bases, there was a span of 13 bases. Germline CDR1 reads LNHDA; CDR2 reads SQIVND (reference sequence). Random hexamers primed reverse transcription of roughly 0.5 to 1 ug RNA. TCRdb reanalysed the immunoSEQ multiplex PCR reads using MiXCR and keeps one entry per CDR3 protein. The table records 100,000 or so distinct CDR3 sequences, 92% of them present only once. Through negative isolation, CD4+ and CD8+ T cells were obtained, while TEMRA cells were enriched using FACS.

The sequence derives from a human donor in good health. The sample was CD4+ T cells from PBMCs. This chain uses TRBV19 with TRBJ2-4; D unresolved. The CDR3 protein is CASTPVWGAKNIQYF. The DNA of the CDR3 is TGTGCCAGTACCCCGGTATGGGGAGCCAAAAACATTCAGTACTTC.